This T cell receptor beta chain was sequenced during a study of T-cell memory formation after mild COVID-19 (TCRdb year 2021). The study in broad terms: TCR sequence clusters from the two donors were found to be largely donor specific. In two donors, T-cell clones that expanded and contracted after mild COVID-19 were followed by sequencing TCRalpha and TCRbeta repertoires longitudinally. The cohort comprised two young, previously healthy adult volunteers, one female and one male. Broader findings and caveats from the paper: The detection of some responding clones in pre-infection memory suggests that pre-existing cross-reactive memory T cells joined the SARS-CoV-2 response. SARS-CoV-2 specificity was not confirmed for the second-wave clones peaking on day 37. Only two mild cases were covered by the study, and larger cohorts that include severe cases with pre-infection samples were considered necessary. Balanced CD4/CD8 phenotypes were observed for clones contracting from day 15 to 85, whereas a bias towards CD4+ was observed for a second wave of clones expanding from day 15 to 37. Contracting CD4+ clones were located mainly in the CM and EM memory subsets, whereas CD8+ clones were found to be enriched in EMRA.

In regard to this clonotype: Its binding antigen is unknown. Base quality data are lacking; no much larger clone is found one base away.

The reads were generated on an Illumina NovaSeq 6000. cDNA libraries for TCRalpha and TCRbeta were prepared by 5'RACE using constant-segment primers, with sample barcodes and unique molecular identifiers added. Trizol reagent was used to extract RNA from every sample. Libraries were amplified in two PCR steps, with a second sample barcode and Illumina TruSeq adapters added in the second step. Libraries were sequenced on an Illumina NovaSeq with 2 x 150 bp paired-end reads. The authors' pipeline ran thus. Reads were demultiplexed and collapsed into UMI-guided consensus sequences with migec v1.2.7. Using mixcr v2.1.11, UMI consensuses were aligned to TRA and TRB V and J templates and then assembled into clonotypes. A clonotype was counted as expanded or contracted only when both edgeR and NoisET called the clonotype significant, with the noise models trained on biological replicates. For edgeR calls, the thresholds were a false discovery rate-adjusted p below 0.01 and a log2 fold-change of 1. As an exploratory analysis of dynamics, max-normalized trajectories of the 1000 most abundant clonotypes were examined with PCA combined with hierarchical clustering. Each responding clone was given a CD4 or CD8 phenotype based on the CD4+ and CD8+ repertoires, which had been sequenced separately. Using fastp trimming at Q25 and MiXCR clonotype assembly, TCRdb reanalyzed the public sequencing data and kept in-frame beta chains. CDR3 protein duplicates are merged, each entry listing the most common genes and DNA. The V and J calls, along with clone size, are taken from TCRdb and not from the paper's own processing. For this sample there are about 410,000 distinct CDR3 sequences; more than 15% appear just once. 20% to 25% of the sample is held by the ten biggest clonotypes.

CDR1 ENHRY and CDR2 SYGVKD were looked up in the germline V gene. Its CDR3 holds 12 amino acids, cysteine through phenylalanine. The DNA shown is the 36-base CDR3, in frame from base 1. V gives up 8 bases and J gives up 4 bases, and the segment between their germline ends measures 10 bases. Ficoll-Paque density gradient centrifugation was the method used to isolate PBMCs. The sample was PBMCs or a T cell subset sorted from them (not recorded which). The receptor was isolated from a young man who had mild COVID-19 (a few samples of this study predate the infection). The sample titles of this study are shuffled in the database, so cell type and time point are left out; the donor was told from shared clones. The chain is made from TRBV10-3 and TRBJ2-3; TRBD2 is a weak D gene call, 5 bases matching. Here the CDR3 is given as CAIGLAPDTQYF. The nucleotide sequence is TGTGCCATCGGGCTAGCTCCAGATACGCAGTATTTT.